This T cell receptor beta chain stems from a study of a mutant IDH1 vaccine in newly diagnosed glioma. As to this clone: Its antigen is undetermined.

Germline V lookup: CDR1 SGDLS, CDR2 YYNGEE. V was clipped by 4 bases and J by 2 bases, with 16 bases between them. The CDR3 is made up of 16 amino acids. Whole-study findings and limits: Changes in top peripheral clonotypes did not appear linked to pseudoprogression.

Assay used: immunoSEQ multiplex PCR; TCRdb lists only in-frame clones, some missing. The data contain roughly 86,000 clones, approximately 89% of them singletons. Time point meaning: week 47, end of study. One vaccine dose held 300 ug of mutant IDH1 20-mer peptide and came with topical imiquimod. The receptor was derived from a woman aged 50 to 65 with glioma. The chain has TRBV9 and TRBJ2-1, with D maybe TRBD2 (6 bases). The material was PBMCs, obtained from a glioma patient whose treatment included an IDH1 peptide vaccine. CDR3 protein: CASSPRLGVTYNEQFF. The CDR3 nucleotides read TGTGCCAGCAGCCCGAGACTAGGAGTAACCTACAATGAGCAGTTCTTC.